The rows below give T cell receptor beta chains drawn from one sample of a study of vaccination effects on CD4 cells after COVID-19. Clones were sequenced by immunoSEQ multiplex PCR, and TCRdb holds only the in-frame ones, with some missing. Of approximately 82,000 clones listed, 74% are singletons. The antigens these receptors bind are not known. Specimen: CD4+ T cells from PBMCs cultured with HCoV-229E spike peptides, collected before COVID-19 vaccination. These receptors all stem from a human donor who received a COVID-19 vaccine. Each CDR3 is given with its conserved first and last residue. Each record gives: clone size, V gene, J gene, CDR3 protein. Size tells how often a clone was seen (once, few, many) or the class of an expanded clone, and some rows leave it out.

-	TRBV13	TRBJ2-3	CASSRTSVDTQYF
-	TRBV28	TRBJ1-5	CASSLQGSVSQPQHF
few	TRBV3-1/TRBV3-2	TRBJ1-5	CASSQDTTGYQPQHF
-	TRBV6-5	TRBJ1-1	CASFPGWGREAFF
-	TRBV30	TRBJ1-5	CAWSLHRGGNQPQHF
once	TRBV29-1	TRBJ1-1	CSVVPSHVGNTEAFF
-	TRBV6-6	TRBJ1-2	CASTLVDNYGYTF
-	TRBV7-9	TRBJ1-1	CASSFIGGMNTEAFF
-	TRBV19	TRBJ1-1	CASSIVVDNTEAFF
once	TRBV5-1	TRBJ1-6	CASRLTVYNSPLHF
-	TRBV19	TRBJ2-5	CASSMWAGEKQETQYF
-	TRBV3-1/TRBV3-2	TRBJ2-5	CASRDQGTLIETQYF
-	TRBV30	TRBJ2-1	CAWSVGIIYNEQFF
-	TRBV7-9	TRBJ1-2	CASSLRDASANYGYTF
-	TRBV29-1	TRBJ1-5	CSVEVGTNQPQHF
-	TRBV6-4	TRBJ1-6	CASSVTAYNSPLHF
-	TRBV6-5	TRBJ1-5	CASGWTVNSNQPQHF
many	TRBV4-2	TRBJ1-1	CASSQETGALDTEAFF
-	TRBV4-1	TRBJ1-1	CASSPRDRGGLGTEAFF
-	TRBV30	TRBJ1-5	CAWSIGQGQPQHF
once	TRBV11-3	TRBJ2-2	CASSRTVFGELFF
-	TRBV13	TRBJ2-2	CASSASDRGRNTGELFF
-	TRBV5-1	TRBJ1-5	CASSTGSNQPQHF
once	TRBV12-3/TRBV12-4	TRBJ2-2	CASILSSSGELFF
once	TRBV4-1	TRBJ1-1	CASSQDREGMGTEAFF